This passage covers 3 T cell receptor beta chains from one sample sequenced in a study of OX40 agonist ivuxolimab in advanced cancers. Libraries were prepared by immunoSEQ multiplex PCR; TCRdb keeps only in-frame clonotypes and omits some of them. The sample lists 130,000 or so clones, approximately 90% occurring once. The material sequenced was CD4+ or CD8+ T cells sorted from blood, taken in a trial of the OX40 agonist ivuxolimab. These receptors all come from an adult with an advanced solid tumor such as melanoma, head and neck, liver or kidney cancer.

This chain joins TRBV5-4 and TRBJ2-7; 8 bases are shared with TRBD1. The CDR3 runs to 13 residues. Germline values: CDR1 SGHNT, CDR2 YYREEE (reference sequence). With 4 bases clipped from V and 4 bases from J, the junction kept 4 bases outside the gene matches. The CDR3: CASSPQGAYEQYF. CDR3 sequence (DNA): TGTGCCAGCAGCCCTCAGGGGGCTTACGAGCAGTACTTC.

This clone came up once. V usage is TRBV27 and J usage is TRBJ1-1, with TRBD1 as a possible D gene (5 bases). The CDR3 loop spans 13 amino acids. Trimming removed 6 bases at V and 6 bases at J, with 14 bases between. Germline-derived CDR1 and CDR2 are MNHEY and SMNVEV (reference sequence). CDR3 nucleotide sequence: TGTGCCAGCAGAGCAGGGACTTCGTCTGAAGCTTTCTTT. Its translation: CASRAGTSSEAFF.

The CDR3 here is CASSLQLAGTNEQYF. CDR3 nucleotides: TGTGCCAGCAGCTTACAGCTAGCGGGAACGAACGAGCAGTACTTC. V and J are TRBV11-3 and TRBJ2-7, with 9 bases matching TRBD2. This CDR3 is built from 15 residues. Germline V gene lookup returns CDR1 SGHNT and CDR2 YENEEA. After removal of 2 bases from V and 5 bases from J, the junction contained 7 bases not matched to a gene.